These 3 T cell receptor beta chains share one sample of origin, sequenced in a study of B cell selection in AIRE deficiency. Sorting defined conventional CD4 T cells as CD4+CD127+. The table came from immunoSEQ multiplex PCR; TCRdb's copy has only in-frame clones and leaves some out. Counted here are fewer than 30,000 clones, about 96% occurring once; the ten biggest clones make up about 0.19%. Specimen: conventional CD4+ T cells sorted from PBMCs. These receptors originate from a human donor with AIRE deficiency.

J is TRBJ1-5 and V is TRBV19; TRBD1 is a possible D gene (5 bases). CDR3 length equals 12 residues. The V end was cut by 4 bases, the J end by 7 bases, with 8 bases between. CDR1 LNHDA and CDR2 SQIVND come from the germline V gene (reference sequence). This chain's CDR3 is CASSNRQQPQHF. The CDR3 DNA follows: TGTGCCAGTAGTAACAGGCAACAGCCCCAGCATTTT.

The rearrangement joins TRBV7-9 to TRBJ2-3; D uncertain. Trimming removed 7 bases at V and 4 bases at J, with 12 bases between. CDR3 length: 13 residues. The germline gives CDR1 SEHNR, CDR2 FQNEAQ (reference sequence). CDR3: CASKSNPPDTQYF. In DNA form, the CDR3 reads TGTGCCAGCAAGTCCAACCCCCCAGATACGCAGTATTTT.

The chain couples TRBV19 to TRBJ1-5, with D possibly TRBD1 on 5 matching bases. The V and J ends lost 4 bases and 8 bases respectively, with 6 bases between them. This CDR3 region has 11 residues. CDR1 and CDR2 (germline): LNHDA, SQIVND (reference sequence). The CDR3 bases are TGTGCCAGTAGTAGGGGGGAGCCCCAGCATTTT. Encoded protein: CASSRGEPQHF.